Below are 18 T cell receptor beta chains sequenced from a single sample in a study of shared T cell receptors in the human thymus. Clones were read by immunoSEQ multiplex PCR, and TCRdb kept only the in-frame ones, dropping some. The sample records approximately 760,000 clones, roughly 85% being singletons. This sample also belongs to another study, concerning human thymus T cells.

What was sequenced was thymocytes. These receptors originate from a girl under three years old with a congenital heart defect.

This clone has a single count. This chain joins TRBV5-6 and TRBJ2-7, with 9 bases identical to TRBD1. Germline V lookup: CDR1 SGHDT, CDR2 YYEEEE. V lost 6 bases and J lost 3; bases outside the gene matches: 13. The CDR3 is 16 residues long. CDR3 amino acids: CASTRFYSDRGYEQYF. The CDR3 bases are TGTGCCAGCACCCGGTTTTATTCGGACAGGGGCTACGAGCAGTACTTC. Supplemented by reference TRBV5-6 and TRBJ2-7, the full variable domain reads DAGVTQSPTHLIKTRGQQVTLRCSPKSGHDTVSWYQQALGQGPQFIFQYYEEEERQRGNFPDRFSGHQFPNYSSELNVNALLLGDSALYLCASTRFYSDRGYEQYFGPGTRLTVT.

V usage is TRBV5-1 and J usage is TRBJ2-1, with TRBD2 matching 10 bases. Germline CDR1 reads SGHRS; CDR2 reads YFSETQ. This CDR3 contains 18 residues. J lost 0 bases, V lost 4 bases, and 10 bases had no gene match. CDR3 region: CASSALAGGQSSYNEQFF. The CDR3 nucleotides read TGCGCCAGCAGCGCATTAGCGGGGGGACAGAGCTCCTACAATGAGCAGTTCTTC.

This chain joins TRBV19 and TRBJ1-2, with D possibly TRBD1 on 5 matching bases. This CDR3 comprises 18 residues. CDR1 LNHDA and CDR2 SQIVND come from the germline V gene (reference sequence). V was cut by 3 bases and J by 0 bases, with 20 bases left in between. Here the CDR3 reads CASSIRRGTRDSNYGYTF. The CDR3 DNA follows: TGTGCCAGTAGTATTCGGCGGGGGACCCGGGACTCTAACTATGGCTACACCTTC.

V usage is TRBV18 and J usage is TRBJ1-2; the D is unclear. Per the germline V gene, CDR1 is KGHSH and CDR2 is LQKENI. V lost 2 bases to trimming and J lost 8 bases, with 18 bases between them. This CDR3 comprises 15 residues. This chain's CDR3 is CASSPYDGLLEGYTF. For the CDR3, the DNA is TGTGCCAGCTCACCATATGACGGACTCCTTGAAGGCTACACCTTC.

A word on this clone: This specimen includes other DNA sequences encoding the same CDR3. The chain carries TRBV5-1 and TRBJ1-1; D ambiguous. The ends were cut back, 0 bases at V and 0 bases at J, with 6 bases in the middle. There are 14 residues in the CDR3. Germline lookup yields CDR1 SGHRS and CDR2 YFSETQ. The CDR3 spells CASSLDRVNTEAFF. The CDR3 DNA sequence: TGCGCCAGCAGCTTGGACAGAGTGAACACTGAAGCTTTCTTT.

V and J are TRBV18 and TRBJ1-2; possibly TRBD1 for D (5 bases). The CDR3 runs 20 residues. V was shortened by 1 base and J by 3 bases, with 27 bases between the two germline ends. Per the germline V gene, CDR1 is KGHSH and CDR2 is LQKENI. CDR3 sequence (DNA): TGTGCCAGCTCACCACTCGAGGAGACAGTGAACCTATTTTGGGACTATGGCTACACCTTC. Translating gives CASSPLEETVNLFWDYGYTF.

In DNA, the CDR3 is TGTGCCAGCAGCTCCGTAACGGGGACAGGGTCCTACGAGCAGTACTTC. Amino acid sequence: CASSSVTGTGSYEQYF. The chain recombines TRBV11-2 with TRBJ2-7; 9 positions match TRBD1. Per germline, CDR1 SGHAT and CDR2 FQNNGV. The V and J ends lost 4 bases and 1 base, in that order; junction bases with no gene match: 8. The CDR3 loop spans 16 amino acids.

The J gene is TRBJ1-6, the V gene TRBV9; D is undetermined. Trimming left V 1 base short and J 0 bases short, with 23 bases between. Germline CDR1 SGDLS, CDR2 YYNGEE. The CDR3 runs 21 residues. CDR3 DNA sequence: TGTGCCAGCAGCGTATCCCCTTGGCAGGCAAAGACGAGCTCCTATAATTCACCCCTCCACTTT. It codes for CASSVSPWQAKTSSYNSPLHF.

The rearrangement joins TRBV4-1 to TRBJ1-2; perhaps TRBD1 as D (6 bases). V was trimmed by 7 bases and J by 0 bases, leaving 18 bases between them. There are 16 residues in the CDR3. Germline V gene lookup returns CDR1 MGHRA and CDR2 YSYEKL. This chain's CDR3 is CASTRRAGESNYGYTF. CDR3 nucleotides: TGCGCCAGCACCCGGCGGGCAGGGGAGTCTAACTATGGCTACACCTTC.

The chain employs TRBV19 and TRBJ2-7, with D perhaps matching TRBD2 (6 bases). Germline CDR1 and CDR2: LNHDA and SQIVND (reference sequence). The germline V and J ends were trimmed by 5 bases and 0 bases, with 11 bases remaining between them. This CDR3 spans 14 amino acids. DNA for the CDR3: TGTGCCAGTAGTCCCCGGGGGAGCTCCTACGAGCAGTACTTC. Its protein product is CASSPRGSSYEQYF.

This clone was observed a single time. This chain joins TRBV7-9 and TRBJ1-3; 7 bases match TRBD1. This CDR3 spans 16 amino acids. Germline V CDR1 and CDR2: SEHNR, FQNEAQ (reference sequence). V lost 5 bases to trimming and J lost 0 bases; unmatched junction nucleotides: 7. The CDR3 region is CASSPRQGPSGNTIYF. In DNA form, the CDR3 reads TGTGCCAGCAGCCCAAGACAGGGACCCTCTGGAAACACCATATATTTT. The entire variable domain, with the rest obtained from reference TRBV7-9 and TRBJ1-3, is as follows: DTGVSQNPRHKITKRGQNVTFRCDPISEHNRLYWYRQTLGQGPEFLTYFQNEAQLEKSRLLSDRFSAERPKGSFSTLEIQRTEQGDSAMYLCASSPRQGPSGNTIYFGEGSWLTVV.

The gene calls are TRBV6-5 and TRBJ1-2, with 9 nucleotides matching TRBD1. The CDR3 length is 16 residues. CDR1 is MNHEY, CDR2 SVGAGI, per germline. V was clipped by 1 base and J by 3 bases; unmatched bases: 6. CDR3 nucleotides: TGTGCCAGCAGTTACTTAACAGGGGGCGCGCACTATGGCTACACCTTC. Amino acid sequence: CASSYLTGGAHYGYTF.

The chain employs TRBV19 and TRBJ1-2; weak D call: TRBD1 (5 bases). Germline CDR1 reads LNHDA; CDR2 reads SQIVND (reference sequence). With 9 bases removed from V and 4 bases from J, the gap between germline ends came to 21 bases. CDR3 length: 15 amino acids. The CDR3 sequence is CASTQKGNFSYGYTF. The CDR3 DNA is TGTGCCAGCACGCAGAAGGGGAATTTCAGCTATGGCTACACCTTC.

The chain links TRBV15 to TRBJ2-1; 8 positions match TRBD2. This CDR3 contains 15 residues. V gave up 1 base and J gave up 7 bases; unmatched junction bases: 6. Germline lookup yields CDR1 LNHNV and CDR2 YYDKDF (reference sequence). As DNA, the CDR3 is TGTGCCACCAGCAGAGCCAGCGGGGGCCGTAATGAGCAGTTCTTC. Encoded protein: CATSRASGGRNEQFF.

This chain connects TRBV5-4 to TRBJ2-1, with D perhaps matching TRBD1 (7 bases). Deletions cut 2 bases from V and 12 bases from J, with 18 bases between. The CDR3 has 14 amino acids. Germline lookup yields CDR1 SGHNT and CDR2 YYREEE (reference sequence). CDR3 DNA: TGTGCCAGCAGCTTTCGGTATGCAGGGGGAGGGCAGTTCTTC. This codes for CASSFRYAGGGQFF. Using reference TRBV5-4 and TRBJ2-1 for the parts outside the CDR3, the full variable domain is ETGVTQSPTHLIKTRGQQVTLRCSSQSGHNTVSWYQQALGQGPQFIFQYYREEENGRGNFPPRFSGLQFPNYSSELNVNALELDDSALYLCASSFRYAGGGQFFGPGTRLTVL.

Notes on this clone: This same CDR3 is encoded by further DNA sequences in the sample. CDR3 sequence reads: CASSAQQGIYGYTF. CDR3 DNA: TGTGCCAGCAGCGCCCAACAGGGTATCTATGGCTACACCTTC. This chain connects TRBV9 to TRBJ1-2; tentatively, D is TRBD1 (6 bases). Trimming removed 3 bases at V and 4 bases at J, with 13 bases between. Germline CDR1 SGDLS, CDR2 YYNGEE. The CDR3 loop spans 14 amino acids.

The genes are TRBV6-5 and TRBJ2-7, with TRBD1 matching over 11 bases. The CDR3 runs to 15 residues. Germline CDR1 and CDR2: MNHEY and SVGAGI. V trimming: 6 bases; J trimming: 2 bases; junction bases outside the gene matches: 6. The CDR3 sequence: CASRPGTGGPYEQYF. In DNA, the CDR3 is TGTGCCAGCAGACCCGGGACAGGGGGTCCCTACGAGCAGTACTTC.

The chain joins TRBV6-6 to TRBJ2-7, with TRBD1 matching over 9 bases. The CDR3 length is 16 residues. Germline V gene lookup returns CDR1 MNHNY and CDR2 SVGAGI (reference sequence). J gave up 5 bases and V 6 bases, and 14 bases lay outside the gene matches. The CDR3 protein is CASRPQGGTGHHEQYF. As DNA, the CDR3 is TGTGCCAGCAGACCCCAGGGCGGGACAGGGCACCACGAGCAGTACTTC.